The rows below give T cell receptor beta chains drawn from one sample of a study of vaccination effects on CD4 cells after COVID-19. Here immunoSEQ multiplex PCR was the method, and the copy in TCRdb shows in-frame clones only, minus some. The sample has about 24,000 clones, about 71% seen once. No antigens are known for them. The input for sequencing was CD4+ T cells from PBMCs cultured with HCoV-OC43 spike peptides, taken before COVID-19 vaccination. These receptors originate from a human donor who received a COVID-19 vaccine. Each CDR3 is given with its conserved first and last residue. Each record gives: clone size, V gene, D gene, J gene, CDR3 protein, CDR3 DNA. D genes are given only for firm matches. Clone sizes are given selectively: once, few, many, or a class where the clone is expanded.

clone_size: .
v_call: TRBV11-1
d_call: .
j_call: TRBJ1-5
cdr3_aa: CASSLSPRNQPQHF
cdr3_nt: TGTGCCAGCAGCTTATCTCCCCGCAATCAGCCCCAGCATTTT

clone_size: .
v_call: TRBV7-2
d_call: .
j_call: TRBJ2-5
cdr3_aa: CASSSWETQYF
cdr3_nt: TGTGCCAGCAGCTCGTGGGAGACCCAGTACTTC

clone_size: .
v_call: TRBV6-5
d_call: .
j_call: TRBJ1-2
cdr3_aa: CASSYDRNYGYTF
cdr3_nt: TGTGCCAGCAGTTACGACAGAAACTATGGCTACACCTTC

clone_size: .
v_call: TRBV7-6
d_call: TRBD2
j_call: TRBJ2-2
cdr3_aa: CASSLTSGRYLNTGELFF
cdr3_nt: TGTGCCAGCAGCTTGACTAGCGGGCGGTACCTTAACACCGGGGAGCTGTTTTTT

clone_size: .
v_call: TRBV6-5
d_call: TRBD2
j_call: TRBJ2-7
cdr3_aa: CASSSPGTSGYEQYF
cdr3_nt: TGTGCCAGCAGTTCACCCGGGACTAGCGGCTACGAGCAGTACTTC

clone_size: .
v_call: TRBV3-1/TRBV3-2
d_call: .
j_call: TRBJ2-4
cdr3_aa: CASSLGAGSLAKNIQYF
cdr3_nt: TGTGCCAGCAGCCTTGGGGCGGGAAGCCTAGCCAAAAACATTCAGTACTTC

clone_size: .
v_call: TRBV5-1
d_call: TRBD1
j_call: TRBJ2-7
cdr3_aa: CASSPDPGTGSYEQYF
cdr3_nt: TGCGCCAGCAGCCCGGACCCCGGGACAGGGTCTTACGAGCAGTACTTC

clone_size: .
v_call: TRBV18
d_call: TRBD2
j_call: TRBJ2-1
cdr3_aa: CASSQAGLAVNEQFF
cdr3_nt: TGTGCCAGCTCACAAGCTGGTCTAGCGGTCAATGAGCAGTTCTTC

clone_size: few
v_call: TRBV6-6
d_call: .
j_call: TRBJ1-5
cdr3_aa: CASTPGGESQPQHF
cdr3_nt: TGTGCCAGCACACCGGGGGGGGAGAGTCAGCCCCAGCATTTT

clone_size: .
v_call: TRBV28
d_call: TRBD2
j_call: TRBJ2-1
cdr3_aa: CASSKRLAGVSEQFF
cdr3_nt: TGTGCCAGCAGTAAGAGACTAGCGGGAGTCAGTGAGCAGTTCTTC

clone_size: few
v_call: TRBV21-1
d_call: .
j_call: TRBJ2-7
cdr3_aa: CASSKRGNTPYEQYF
cdr3_nt: TGTGCCAGCAGCAAAAGGGGGAATACACCCTACGAGCAGTACTTC